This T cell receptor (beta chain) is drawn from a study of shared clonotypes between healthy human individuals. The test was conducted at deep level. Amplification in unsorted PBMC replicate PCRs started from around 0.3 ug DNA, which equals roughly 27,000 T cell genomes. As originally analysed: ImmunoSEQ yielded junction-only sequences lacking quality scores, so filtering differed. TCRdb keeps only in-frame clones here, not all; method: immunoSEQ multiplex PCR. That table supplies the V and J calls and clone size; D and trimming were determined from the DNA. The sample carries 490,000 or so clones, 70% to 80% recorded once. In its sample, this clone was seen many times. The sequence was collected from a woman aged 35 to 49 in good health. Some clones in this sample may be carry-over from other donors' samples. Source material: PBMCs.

Here the CDR3 DNA reads TGTGCCAGCAGTGACGGGGGACAGGGATACAATCAGCCCCAGCATTTT. Amino acid sequence: CASSDGGQGYNQPQHF. The rearrangement joins TRBV6-4 to TRBJ1-5; 9 bases fit TRBD1. The CDR3 is 16 residues long. The ends lost 2 bases at V and 3 bases at J; junction bases unmatched: 5. The V gene's germline CDR1 is MRHNA and CDR2 SNTAGT.